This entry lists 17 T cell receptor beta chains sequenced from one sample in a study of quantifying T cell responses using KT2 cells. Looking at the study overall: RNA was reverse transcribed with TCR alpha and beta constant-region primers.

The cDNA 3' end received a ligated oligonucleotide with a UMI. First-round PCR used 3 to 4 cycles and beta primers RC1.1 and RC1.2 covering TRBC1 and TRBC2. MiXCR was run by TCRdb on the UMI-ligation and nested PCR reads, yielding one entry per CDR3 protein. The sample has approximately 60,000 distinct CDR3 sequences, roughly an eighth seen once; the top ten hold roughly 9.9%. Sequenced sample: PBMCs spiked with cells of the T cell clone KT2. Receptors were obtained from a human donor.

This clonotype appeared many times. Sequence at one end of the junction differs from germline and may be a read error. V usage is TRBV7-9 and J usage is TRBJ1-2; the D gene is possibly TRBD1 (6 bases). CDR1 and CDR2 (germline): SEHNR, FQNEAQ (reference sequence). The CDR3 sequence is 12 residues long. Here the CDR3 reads CASSPRGYGYTF. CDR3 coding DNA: TGTGCCAGCAGCCCCAGGGGTTATGGTTACACCTTC.

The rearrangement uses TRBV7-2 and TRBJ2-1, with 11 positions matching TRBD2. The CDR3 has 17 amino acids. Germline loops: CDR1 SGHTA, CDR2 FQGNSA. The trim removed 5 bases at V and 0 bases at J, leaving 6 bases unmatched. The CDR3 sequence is CASSPNSGRASYNEQFF. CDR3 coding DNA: TGTGCCAGCAGCCCCAATAGCGGGAGGGCCTCCTACAATGAGCAGTTCTTC. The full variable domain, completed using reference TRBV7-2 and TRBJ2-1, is GAGVSQSPSNKVTEKGKDVELRCDPISGHTALYWYRQSLGQGLEFLIYFQGNSAPDKSGLPSDRFSAERTGGSVSTLTIQRTQQEDSAVYLCASSPNSGRASYNEQFFGPGTRLTVL.

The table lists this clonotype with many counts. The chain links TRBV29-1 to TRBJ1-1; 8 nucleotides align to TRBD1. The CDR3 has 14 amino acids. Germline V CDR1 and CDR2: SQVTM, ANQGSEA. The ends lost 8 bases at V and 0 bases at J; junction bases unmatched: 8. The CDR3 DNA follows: TGCAGCACTTACCCAGGGGGCATGAACACTGAAGCTTTCTTT. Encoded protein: CSTYPGGMNTEAFF.

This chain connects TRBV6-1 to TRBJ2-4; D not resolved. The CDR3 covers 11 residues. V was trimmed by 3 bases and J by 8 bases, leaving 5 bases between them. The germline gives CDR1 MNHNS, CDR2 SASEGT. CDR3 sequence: CASSDHDIQYF. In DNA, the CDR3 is TGTGCCAGCAGTGACCACGACATTCAGTACTTC.

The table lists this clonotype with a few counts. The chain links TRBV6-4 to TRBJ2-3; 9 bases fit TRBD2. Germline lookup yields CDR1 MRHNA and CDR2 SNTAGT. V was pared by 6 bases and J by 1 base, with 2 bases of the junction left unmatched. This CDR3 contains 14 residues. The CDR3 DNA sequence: TGTGCCAGCAGCGCGGGAGGGGGCACAGATACGCAGTATTTT. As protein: CASSAGGGTDTQYF.

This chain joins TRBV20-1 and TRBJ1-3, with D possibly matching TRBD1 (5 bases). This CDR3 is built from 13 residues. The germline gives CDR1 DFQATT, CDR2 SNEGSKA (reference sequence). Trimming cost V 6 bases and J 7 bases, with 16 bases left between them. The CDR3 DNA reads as TGCAGTGCCCCGAGGGGTGGTAGGAACACCATATATTTT. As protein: CSAPRGGRNTIYF.

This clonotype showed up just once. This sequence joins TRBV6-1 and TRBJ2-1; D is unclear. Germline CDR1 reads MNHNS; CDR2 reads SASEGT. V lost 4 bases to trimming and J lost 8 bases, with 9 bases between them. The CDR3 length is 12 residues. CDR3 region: CASSVVGDEQFF. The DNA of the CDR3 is TGTGCCAGCAGTGTGGTCGGAGATGAGCAGTTCTTC.

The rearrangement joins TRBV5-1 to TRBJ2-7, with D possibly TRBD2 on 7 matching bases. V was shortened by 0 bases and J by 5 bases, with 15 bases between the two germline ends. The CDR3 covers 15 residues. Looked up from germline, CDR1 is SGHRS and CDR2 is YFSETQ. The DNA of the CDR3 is TGCGCCAGCAGCTTGGTGGGGGGGCGGCCGGACGAGCAGTACTTC. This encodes CASSLVGGRPDEQYF.

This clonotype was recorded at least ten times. CDR3 DNA sequence: TGTGCCAGCAGCGGGAACGGCCGACCCTACAATGAGCAGTTCTTC. Translation: CASSGNGRPYNEQFF. The chain is built from TRBV5-5 and TRBJ2-1; D uncertain. The CDR3 loop spans 15 amino acids. V was pared by 4 bases and J by 2 bases, with 13 bases between. The germline V gene has CDR1 SGHKS and CDR2 YYEKEE (reference sequence).

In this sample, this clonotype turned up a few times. In DNA, the CDR3 is TGTGCCAGCAGCTTAACGGGGGGTCCGGGGTCAGATACGCAGTATTTT. Translated, it gives CASSLTGGPGSDTQYF. The rearrangement links TRBV7-3 to TRBJ2-3, with a tentative D call TRBD2 (6 bases). CDR1 and CDR2 (germline): SGHTA, FQGTGA. CDR3 length: 16 amino acids. V shed 0 bases and J shed 4 bases, with 14 bases lying between them.

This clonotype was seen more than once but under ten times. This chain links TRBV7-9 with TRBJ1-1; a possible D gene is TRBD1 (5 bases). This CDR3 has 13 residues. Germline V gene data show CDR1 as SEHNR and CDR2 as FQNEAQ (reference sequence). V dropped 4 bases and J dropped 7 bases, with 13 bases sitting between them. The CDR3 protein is CASSWNQGVEAFF. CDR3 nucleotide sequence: TGTGCCAGCAGCTGGAATCAGGGAGTTGAAGCTTTCTTT.

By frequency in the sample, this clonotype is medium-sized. CDR3 protein: CASSDGQGADTQYF. The CDR3 nucleotides read TGTGCCAGCAGTGACGGACAGGGGGCAGATACGCAGTATTTT. V is TRBV6-4 and J is TRBJ2-3; TRBD1 aligns across 10 bases. The V gene's germline CDR1 is MRHNA and CDR2 SNTAGT. The CDR3 loop spans 14 amino acids. With V trimmed by 2 bases and J by 4 bases, 0 bases remained unmatched.

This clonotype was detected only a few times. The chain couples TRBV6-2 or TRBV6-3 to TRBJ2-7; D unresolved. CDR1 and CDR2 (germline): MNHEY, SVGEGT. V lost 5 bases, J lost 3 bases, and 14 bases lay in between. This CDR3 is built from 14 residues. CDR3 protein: CASSGKGGIYEQYF. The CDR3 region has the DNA TGTGCCAGCAGTGGGAAGGGCGGAATCTACGAGCAGTACTTC.

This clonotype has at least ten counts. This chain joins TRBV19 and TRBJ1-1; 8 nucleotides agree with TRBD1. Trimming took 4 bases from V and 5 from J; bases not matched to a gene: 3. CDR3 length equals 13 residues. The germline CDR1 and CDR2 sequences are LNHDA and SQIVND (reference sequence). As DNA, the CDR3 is TGTGCCAGTAGTAGTACAGGGGGAACTGAAGCTTTCTTT. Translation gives CASSSTGGTEAFF.

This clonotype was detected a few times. The CDR3 nucleotides read TGTGCCAGCTCGGCCCAGGTGGGCGGGAGTACAGATACGCAGTATTTT. It is translated as CASSAQVGGSTDTQYF. The rearrangement joins TRBV7-2 to TRBJ2-3; 7 bases are shared with TRBD2. V shed 8 bases and J 3 bases; nucleotides not matched to a gene: 14. Germline CDR1 is SGHTA and CDR2 is FQGNSA. This CDR3 is 16 amino acids long.

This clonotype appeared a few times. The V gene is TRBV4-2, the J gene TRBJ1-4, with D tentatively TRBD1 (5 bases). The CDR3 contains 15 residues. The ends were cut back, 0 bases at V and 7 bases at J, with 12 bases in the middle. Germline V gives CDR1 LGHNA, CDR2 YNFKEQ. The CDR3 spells CASSQEGRVGEKLFF. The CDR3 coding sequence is TGTGCCAGCAGCCAAGAAGGCAGGGTGGGTGAAAAACTGTTTTTT.

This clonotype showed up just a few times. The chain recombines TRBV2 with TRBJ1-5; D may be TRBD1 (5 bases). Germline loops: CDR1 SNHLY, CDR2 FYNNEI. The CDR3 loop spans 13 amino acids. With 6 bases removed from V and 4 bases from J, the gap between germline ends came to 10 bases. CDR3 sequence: CASSHRPNQPQHF. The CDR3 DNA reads TGTGCCAGCAGCCACAGGCCTAATCAGCCCCAGCATTTT.